The rows below give T cell receptor beta chains drawn from one sample of a study of T-cell memory formation after mild COVID-19. One entry per CDR3 protein results from TCRdb running MiXCR on the 5' RACE reads. The sample has approximately 350,000 distinct CDR3 sequences; over 13% are singletons. The sequencing sample was made of PBMCs or a T cell subset sorted from them (not recorded which). These TCRs come from a man aged 18 to 30 who had mild COVID-19 (a few samples of this study predate the infection). Cell type and time point are not known. CDR3s include the opening cysteine and the closing phenylalanine or tryptophan. Fields, in order: V gene, J gene, D gene, clone size, CDR3 DNA, CDR3 protein. A D gene is named only where the DNA matches it firmly. The size entry is marked missing in some rows and otherwise reads once, few, many or a size class.

V: TRBV12-3/TRBV12-4; J: TRBJ2-3; D: TRBD2; size: many; DNA: TGTGCCAGCACCCTTACTAGCGGTACAGATACGCAGTATTTT; CDR3: CASTLTSGTDTQYF
V: TRBV7-2; J: TRBJ2-1; D: TRBD1; size: many; DNA: TGTGCCAGCAGCACTCAATCCGGGACAGGGATCCGCAATGAGCAGTTCTTC; CDR3: CASSTQSGTGIRNEQFF
V: TRBV12-3/TRBV12-4; J: TRBJ2-5; D: TRBD2; size: .; DNA: TGTGCCAGCAGGTGGGGGGGGAGAGAGACCCAGTACTTC; CDR3: CASRWGGRETQYF
V: TRBV20-1; J: TRBJ1-5; D: .; size: many; DNA: TGCAGTGCTAGAGATCGAGGGGGGGCAAATCAGCCCCAGCATTTT; CDR3: CSARDRGGANQPQHF
V: TRBV20-1; J: TRBJ1-1; D: .; size: few; DNA: TGCAGTGCTCCCATGACACCTCGAAGGGGCCACACTGAAGCTTTCTTT; CDR3: CSAPMTPRRGHTEAFF
V: TRBV7-9; J: TRBJ1-1; D: TRBD1; size: few; DNA: TGTGCCAGCAGCTTGGGCTTCCAGGGGGCGACTTTCTTT; CDR3: CASSLGFQGATFF
V: TRBV12-3/TRBV12-4; J: TRBJ1-6; D: .; size: .; DNA: TGTGCCAGCAGTTTAGGAGAGGCGCGTAATTCACCCCTCCACTTT; CDR3: CASSLGEARNSPLHF
V: TRBV6-2/TRBV6-3; J: TRBJ2-2; D: TRBD2; size: .; DNA: TGTGCCAGCACTAGCGGGGGAGACACCGGGGAGCTGTTTTTT; CDR3: CASTSGGDTGELFF
V: TRBV12-3/TRBV12-4; J: TRBJ2-7; D: .; size: many; DNA: TGTGCCAGCAGTCGGGACACCTACGAGCAGTACTTC; CDR3: CASSRDTYEQYF
V: TRBV7-8; J: TRBJ2-7; D: TRBD1; size: few; DNA: TGTGCCAGCAGCTTAGACCGGACAGGGTTCGAGCAGTACTTC; CDR3: CASSLDRTGFEQYF
V: TRBV7-9; J: TRBJ2-5; D: .; size: many; DNA: TGTGCCAGCAGCGCGGTCCAAGAGACCCAGTACTTC; CDR3: CASSAVQETQYF
V: TRBV19; J: TRBJ1-2; D: TRBD1; size: .; DNA: TGTGCCAGTAGTACCCTACTGACAGGGAATAGATATGGCTACACCTTC; CDR3: CASSTLLTGNRYGYTF
V: TRBV29-1; J: TRBJ1-5; D: .; size: .; DNA: TGCAGCGTTGGGGCCAGGGCACTTAGCAATCAGCCCCAGCATTTT; CDR3: CSVGARALSNQPQHF
V: TRBV6-6; J: TRBJ1-3; D: .; size: few; DNA: TGTGCCAGCTTGCGGTTCTCTGGAAACACCATATATTTT; CDR3: CASLRFSGNTIYF
V: TRBV7-3; J: TRBJ2-1; D: TRBD1; size: few; DNA: TGTGCCAGCAGCCTCGGGACAGGGCCCCTCAATGAGCAGTTCTTC; CDR3: CASSLGTGPLNEQFF
V: TRBV5-1; J: TRBJ2-2; D: TRBD2; size: few; DNA: TGCGCCAGCAGCACAGGACTAGCGGGGGCTACCGGGGAGCTGTTTTTT; CDR3: CASSTGLAGATGELFF
V: TRBV25-1; J: TRBJ1-4; D: .; size: .; DNA: TGTGCCAGCAGTCTTACGGGCCGCCCCGAAAAACTGTTTTTT; CDR3: CASSLTGRPEKLFF
V: TRBV19; J: TRBJ1-5; D: .; size: few; DNA: TGTGCCAGTCGGGGCCAGGGACGGAGGAACAATCAGCCCCAGCATTTT; CDR3: CASRGQGRRNNQPQHF
V: TRBV28; J: TRBJ2-3; D: TRBD2; size: .; DNA: TGTGCCAGCAGCTCTTTGAGGACTAGCGGGGCCAACACAGATACGCAGTATTTT; CDR3: CASSSLRTSGANTDTQYF
V: TRBV6-4; J: TRBJ2-3; D: TRBD2; size: few; DNA: TGTGCCAGCAGTCAACGAGGACTAGCGGGGGGGCAGGGGACAGATACGCAGTATTTT; CDR3: CASSQRGLAGGQGTDTQYF
V: TRBV7-2; J: TRBJ2-1; D: .; size: .; DNA: TGTGCCAGCAGTTTCACAGGGAGAGGGAGCAATGAGCAGTTCTTC; CDR3: CASSFTGRGSNEQFF
V: TRBV9; J: TRBJ1-3; D: .; size: .; DNA: TGTGCCAGCAGCCCAACACTGAACACCATATATTTT; CDR3: CASSPTLNTIYF
V: TRBV12-3/TRBV12-4; J: TRBJ1-6; D: .; size: many; DNA: TGTGCCAGCAGTTTTTGGGGGGGCGTCGGGAGTGATTCACCCCTCCACTTT; CDR3: CASSFWGGVGSDSPLHF
V: TRBV2; J: TRBJ2-5; D: .; size: .; DNA: TGTGCCACCCGCCCCAACGGCCTCCAAGAGACCCAGTACTTC; CDR3: CATRPNGLQETQYF
V: TRBV14; J: TRBJ1-2; D: .; size: many; DNA: TGTGCCAGCAGCCAAGGCGCGAACTATGGCTACACCTTC; CDR3: CASSQGANYGYTF
V: TRBV27; J: TRBJ2-7; D: .; size: .; DNA: TGTGCCAGCAGTTTAGGGCAGCTGGGCAACGAGCAGTACTTC; CDR3: CASSLGQLGNEQYF
V: TRBV3-1; J: TRBJ2-3; D: TRBD2; size: few; DNA: TGTGCCAGCACCGGACGGGAGGGGGATACGCAGTATTTT; CDR3: CASTGREGDTQYF
V: TRBV3-1; J: TRBJ1-5; D: .; size: few; DNA: TGTGCCAGCAGCCAAGAAGGGGACAATCAGCCCCAGCATTTT; CDR3: CASSQEGDNQPQHF
V: TRBV11-1; J: TRBJ1-5; D: TRBD1; size: .; DNA: TGTGCCAGCAGCGCAGAGACAGGGGGGACCCAGCATTTT; CDR3: CASSAETGGTQHF
V: TRBV5-1; J: TRBJ2-3; D: .; size: .; DNA: TGCGCCAGCAGCTTGGTGTCAGGGCCCGCAGATACGCAGTATTTT; CDR3: CASSLVSGPADTQYF
V: TRBV28; J: TRBJ1-1; D: TRBD1; size: few; DNA: TGTGCCAGCAGACCCCCGGGACAGGGGAACACTGAAGCTTTCTTT; CDR3: CASRPPGQGNTEAFF
V: TRBV5-4; J: TRBJ2-2; D: .; size: few; DNA: TGTGCCAGCAGCTTCGGGGGGCCTTACACCGGGGAGCTGTTTTTT; CDR3: CASSFGGPYTGELFF
V: TRBV5-1; J: TRBJ2-5; D: TRBD1; size: few; DNA: TGCGCCAGCAGCCCCGGACAGGAACGATTTGGGACCCAGTACTTC; CDR3: CASSPGQERFGTQYF
V: TRBV11-2; J: TRBJ2-3; D: .; size: few; DNA: TGTGCCAGCAGCTTAGATCGCAGGTCGAGCACAGATACGCAGTATTTT; CDR3: CASSLDRRSSTDTQYF
V: TRBV4-1; J: TRBJ2-1; D: TRBD1; size: .; DNA: TGCGCCAGCAGCCACCGGGACAGGGAATGGGTAAATGAGCAGTTCTTC; CDR3: CASSHRDREWVNEQFF
V: TRBV12-3/TRBV12-4; J: TRBJ2-4; D: .; size: .; DNA: TGTGCCAGCAGTTACGGGGGAAGGCAAACGGACATTCAGTACTTC; CDR3: CASSYGGRQTDIQYF
V: TRBV20-1; J: TRBJ1-2; D: .; size: .; DNA: TGCAGTGCTAGAGTCCGGGGGCTGTTGTATGGCTACACCTTC; CDR3: CSARVRGLLYGYTF
V: TRBV7-2; J: TRBJ2-3; D: TRBD2; size: .; DNA: TGTGCCAGCAGCTTCCGGGGGGGTGTAACAGATACGCAGTATTTT; CDR3: CASSFRGGVTDTQYF
V: TRBV20-1; J: TRBJ2-1; D: TRBD1; size: .; DNA: TGCAGTAACCGGGACAGGGGGCGAAATGAGCAGTTCTTC; CDR3: CSNRDRGRNEQFF
V: TRBV12-3/TRBV12-4; J: TRBJ2-1; D: .; size: few; DNA: TGTGCCAGCAGTTTAATGGCAGGTCCCCTCAATGAGCAGTTCTTC; CDR3: CASSLMAGPLNEQFF
V: TRBV5-1; J: TRBJ2-1; D: .; size: .; DNA: TGCGCCAGCAGCCTTCCCGGGCCGGGTGAGCAGTTCTTC; CDR3: CASSLPGPGEQFF
V: TRBV24-1; J: TRBJ2-5; D: .; size: few; DNA: TGTGCCACCAGTGATTTTTCACCCGGGACCGCCAAAGAGACCCAGTACTTC; CDR3: CATSDFSPGTAKETQYF
V: TRBV7-3; J: TRBJ1-1; D: .; size: few; DNA: TGTGCCAGCAGAGCAGGGATGAACACTGAAGCTTTCTTT; CDR3: CASRAGMNTEAFF
V: TRBV7-2; J: TRBJ2-1; D: .; size: few; DNA: TGTGCCAGCAGGCCCCTTGGCTACTACAATGAGCAGTTCTTC; CDR3: CASRPLGYYNEQFF
V: TRBV20-1; J: TRBJ1-1; D: .; size: .; DNA: TGCAGTGCTAGAACTTCTGGGCCGAACACTGAAGCTTTCTTT; CDR3: CSARTSGPNTEAFF
V: TRBV7-9; J: TRBJ2-1; D: TRBD2; size: .; DNA: TGTGCCAGCAGCCTGGGGGAGGGCCCCAATGAGCAGTTCTTC; CDR3: CASSLGEGPNEQFF
V: TRBV28; J: TRBJ2-1; D: TRBD1; size: many; DNA: TGTGCCAGCAGTTCCCCAGGGGGCGCCTACAATGAGCAGTTCTTC; CDR3: CASSSPGGAYNEQFF
V: TRBV4-1; J: TRBJ1-2; D: TRBD1; size: few; DNA: TGCGCCAGCAGCCACAGACAGGGGGCCGGAGGCTACACCTTC; CDR3: CASSHRQGAGGYTF
V: TRBV5-1; J: TRBJ2-1; D: TRBD1; size: few; DNA: TGCGCCAGCACTACCGGACAGGGTTCCTACAATGAGCAGTTCTTC; CDR3: CASTTGQGSYNEQFF
V: TRBV7-2; J: TRBJ2-7; D: .; size: many; DNA: TGTGCCAGCAGCTTCCCTCGGGGGAGCGAGCAGTACTTC; CDR3: CASSFPRGSEQYF